A selection of T cell receptor beta chains follows, all from one sample in a study of CD8 T cells in ankylosing spondylitis. TCRdb re-called the 5' RACE reads through MiXCR, storing one row per CDR3 protein. The data show about 160,000 distinct CDR3 sequences, more than 40% seen once. Sequenced material: synovial fluid, either unsorted or a sorted T cell fraction (not recorded which). Receptors originate from a male donor with ankylosing spondylitis. Each CDR3 is given with its conserved first and last residue. Each record gives: clone size, D gene, V gene, J gene, CDR3 protein, CDR3 DNA. D genes are given only for firm matches. Rows may omit the clone size; those that give it use once, few, many or a size class.

clone size: .
D gene: .
V gene: TRBV27
J gene: TRBJ2-7
CDR3 protein: CASSLLPGINEQYF
CDR3 DNA: TGTGCCAGCAGTTTATTGCCGGGGATCAACGAGCAGTACTTC

clone size: once
D gene: .
V gene: TRBV12-3/TRBV12-4
J gene: TRBJ1-1
CDR3 protein: CASSSFQGPRVNTEAFF
CDR3 DNA: TGTGCCAGCAGTTCCTTCCAAGGACCGCGCGTGAACACTGAAGCTTTCTTT

clone size: .
D gene: .
V gene: TRBV7-6
J gene: TRBJ1-4
CDR3 protein: CASSLSLPRRKLFF
CDR3 DNA: TGTGCCAGCAGCTTATCCCTTCCACGGCGAAAACTGTTTTTT

clone size: many
D gene: .
V gene: TRBV12-3/TRBV12-4
J gene: TRBJ2-1
CDR3 protein: CASRSNEQFF
CDR3 DNA: TGTGCCAGCAGAAGCAATGAGCAGTTCTTC

clone size: few
D gene: .
V gene: TRBV29-1
J gene: TRBJ2-2
CDR3 protein: CSVEAHSTGELFF
CDR3 DNA: TGCAGCGTTGAGGCTCACAGCACCGGGGAGCTGTTTTTT

clone size: many
D gene: TRBD2
V gene: TRBV6-2/TRBV6-3
J gene: TRBJ2-1
CDR3 protein: CASSGFGLADRYNEQFF
CDR3 DNA: TGTGCCAGCAGTGGGTTTGGACTAGCGGACCGATACAATGAGCAGTTCTTC

clone size: .
D gene: .
V gene: TRBV20-1
J gene: TRBJ2-1
CDR3 protein: CSAREPEWNEQFF
CDR3 DNA: TGCAGTGCTAGAGAACCGGAGTGGAATGAGCAGTTCTTC

clone size: .
D gene: .
V gene: TRBV12-3/TRBV12-4
J gene: TRBJ1-3
CDR3 protein: CASRIPPGSGNTIYF
CDR3 DNA: TGTGCCAGCAGGATACCTCCGGGCTCTGGAAACACCATATATTTT

clone size: .
D gene: .
V gene: TRBV5-4
J gene: TRBJ1-1
CDR3 protein: CASSPRWENTEAFF
CDR3 DNA: TGTGCCAGCAGCCCTAGGTGGGAGAACACTGAAGCTTTCTTT

clone size: .
D gene: .
V gene: TRBV4-1
J gene: TRBJ1-1
CDR3 protein: CASSQGTLAGSNTEAFF
CDR3 DNA: TGCGCCAGCAGCCAAGGAACCTTAGCGGGCTCGAACACTGAAGCTTTCTTT

clone size: .
D gene: TRBD1
V gene: TRBV18
J gene: TRBJ1-2
CDR3 protein: CASSRDSPNYGYTF
CDR3 DNA: TGTGCCAGCTCACGGGACAGTCCTAACTATGGCTACACCTTC

clone size: few
D gene: .
V gene: TRBV6-2/TRBV6-3
J gene: TRBJ2-1
CDR3 protein: CASSTEGRGPFNEQFF
CDR3 DNA: TGTGCCAGCAGTACCGAGGGGCGGGGGCCATTCAATGAGCAGTTCTTC

clone size: .
D gene: .
V gene: TRBV7-9
J gene: TRBJ2-7
CDR3 protein: CASSPNQGRKKGDEQYF
CDR3 DNA: TGTGCCAGCAGCCCGAACCAGGGACGGAAAAAGGGCGACGAGCAGTACTTC

clone size: few
D gene: .
V gene: TRBV29-1
J gene: TRBJ2-7
CDR3 protein: CSVVVDTGPYEQYF
CDR3 DNA: TGCAGCGTTGTAGTGGATACTGGCCCCTACGAGCAGTACTTC

clone size: few
D gene: TRBD2
V gene: TRBV9
J gene: TRBJ2-3
CDR3 protein: CASSAPLAGAATDTQYF
CDR3 DNA: TGTGCCAGCAGCGCACCACTAGCGGGGGCCGCCACAGATACGCAGTATTTT

clone size: few
D gene: .
V gene: TRBV5-1
J gene: TRBJ2-1
CDR3 protein: CASSWGDREQFF
CDR3 DNA: TGCGCCAGCAGCTGGGGAGACAGGGAGCAGTTCTTC

clone size: few
D gene: .
V gene: TRBV10-3
J gene: TRBJ1-2
CDR3 protein: CAISARHPVWYGYTF
CDR3 DNA: TGTGCCATCAGTGCCAGACATCCTGTATGGTATGGCTACACCTTC

clone size: .
D gene: .
V gene: TRBV7-8
J gene: TRBJ1-6
CDR3 protein: CASSLTTQSSYNSPLHF
CDR3 DNA: TGTGCCAGCAGCTTAACGACACAAAGCTCCTATAATTCACCCCTCCACTTT

clone size: once
D gene: .
V gene: TRBV29-1
J gene: TRBJ2-7
CDR3 protein: CSVSAWNRDDMDYEQYF
CDR3 DNA: TGCAGCGTTTCAGCCTGGAACAGGGATGATATGGACTACGAGCAGTACTTC

clone size: .
D gene: TRBD2
V gene: TRBV7-9
J gene: TRBJ2-2
CDR3 protein: CASSSTSGTGELFF
CDR3 DNA: TGTGCCAGCAGCTCCACTAGCGGGACCGGGGAGCTGTTTTTT

clone size: .
D gene: .
V gene: TRBV7-8
J gene: TRBJ2-5
CDR3 protein: CASSLVGLGETQYF
CDR3 DNA: TGTGCCAGCAGCTTAGTAGGGCTCGGGGAGACCCAGTACTTC

clone size: .
D gene: TRBD1
V gene: TRBV7-9
J gene: TRBJ1-1
CDR3 protein: CASSLGTPGGTEAFF
CDR3 DNA: TGTGCCAGCAGCTTAGGAACGCCAGGGGGGACTGAAGCTTTCTTT

clone size: few
D gene: .
V gene: TRBV7-2
J gene: TRBJ1-3
CDR3 protein: CASSFTGFTGNTIYF
CDR3 DNA: TGTGCCAGCAGCTTTACCGGGTTCACTGGAAACACCATATATTTT

clone size: few
D gene: .
V gene: TRBV6-1
J gene: TRBJ2-7
CDR3 protein: CASSEHEASGSYEQYF
CDR3 DNA: TGTGCCAGCAGTGAACACGAAGCCTCGGGCTCCTACGAGCAGTACTTC

clone size: once
D gene: .
V gene: TRBV4-1
J gene: TRBJ1-1
CDR3 protein: CASRQTSFTEAFF
CDR3 DNA: TGCGCCAGCAGGCAGACTTCATTCACTGAAGCTTTCTTT

clone size: few
D gene: .
V gene: TRBV6-1
J gene: TRBJ1-4
CDR3 protein: CASSDGAGSEKLFF
CDR3 DNA: TGTGCCAGCAGTGATGGGGCAGGGAGTGAAAAACTGTTTTTT

clone size: .
D gene: .
V gene: TRBV5-1
J gene: TRBJ2-2
CDR3 protein: CASSANGRWTGELFF
CDR3 DNA: TGCGCCAGCAGCGCCAACGGGAGATGGACCGGGGAGCTGTTTTTT

clone size: .
D gene: TRBD2
V gene: TRBV7-8
J gene: TRBJ2-7
CDR3 protein: CASSLGSRTSGFWEQYF
CDR3 DNA: TGTGCCAGCAGCTTAGGCTCTCGGACTAGCGGGTTTTGGGAGCAGTACTTC

clone size: once
D gene: .
V gene: TRBV7-9
J gene: TRBJ2-7
CDR3 protein: CASSLVQGGAYEQYF
CDR3 DNA: TGTGCCAGCAGCTTAGTTCAAGGAGGGGCCTACGAGCAGTACTTC

clone size: .
D gene: TRBD2
V gene: TRBV19
J gene: TRBJ2-1
CDR3 protein: CASKDVSGVSNEQFF
CDR3 DNA: TGTGCCAGTAAGGACGTTAGCGGGGTGAGCAATGAGCAGTTCTTC

clone size: few
D gene: .
V gene: TRBV4-2
J gene: TRBJ2-2
CDR3 protein: CASSQGYSGGTGELFF
CDR3 DNA: TGTGCCAGCAGCCAAGGATATAGCGGTGGCACCGGGGAGCTGTTTTTT

clone size: few
D gene: .
V gene: TRBV12-3/TRBV12-4
J gene: TRBJ2-1
CDR3 protein: CASSSPSSDLGYNEQFF
CDR3 DNA: TGTGCCAGCAGTTCACCCTCTAGCGATCTAGGGTACAATGAGCAGTTCTTC

clone size: once
D gene: .
V gene: TRBV11-3
J gene: TRBJ2-1
CDR3 protein: CASSPIQGRLSSYNEQFF
CDR3 DNA: TGTGCCAGCAGCCCCATACAAGGACGGCTAAGCTCCTACAATGAGCAGTTCTTC

clone size: few
D gene: .
V gene: TRBV28
J gene: TRBJ2-3
CDR3 protein: CASSTGPLPDTQYF
CDR3 DNA: TGTGCCAGCAGCACCGGGCCTCTTCCAGATACGCAGTATTTT

clone size: .
D gene: .
V gene: TRBV7-9
J gene: TRBJ2-5
CDR3 protein: CASTHTRITWGETQYF
CDR3 DNA: TGTGCCAGCACCCATACCCGGATCACCTGGGGGGAGACCCAGTACTTC

clone size: .
D gene: .
V gene: TRBV28
J gene: TRBJ1-1
CDR3 protein: CASSLSGYGTEAFF
CDR3 DNA: TGTGCCAGCAGTTTATCAGGGTACGGCACTGAAGCTTTCTTT

clone size: .
D gene: .
V gene: TRBV6-2/TRBV6-3
J gene: TRBJ2-7
CDR3 protein: CASSYAPEGEQYF
CDR3 DNA: TGTGCCAGCAGTTACGCGCCCGAGGGGGAGCAGTACTTC

clone size: few
D gene: .
V gene: TRBV9
J gene: TRBJ2-7
CDR3 protein: CASSVAPGWEQYF
CDR3 DNA: TGTGCCAGCAGCGTGGCGCCAGGGTGGGAGCAGTACTTC

clone size: .
D gene: .
V gene: TRBV12-3/TRBV12-4
J gene: TRBJ2-5
CDR3 protein: CASSSSLGGEETQYF
CDR3 DNA: TGTGCCAGCAGTTCTTCCTTAGGAGGGGAAGAGACCCAGTACTTC

clone size: .
D gene: TRBD2
V gene: TRBV6-2/TRBV6-3
J gene: TRBJ2-7
CDR3 protein: CASSARDYYEQYF
CDR3 DNA: TGTGCCAGCAGTGCTCGGGACTATTACGAGCAGTACTTC

clone size: .
D gene: TRBD1
V gene: TRBV28
J gene: TRBJ1-2
CDR3 protein: CANSFRQGINYGYTF
CDR3 DNA: TGTGCCAACAGTTTCCGACAGGGGATTAACTATGGCTACACCTTC

clone size: .
D gene: .
V gene: TRBV20-1
J gene: TRBJ2-2
CDR3 protein: CSARPLQRTYTGELFF
CDR3 DNA: TGCAGTGCTAGACCACTACAGAGAACTTACACCGGGGAGCTGTTTTTT

clone size: .
D gene: .
V gene: TRBV4-1
J gene: TRBJ1-5
CDR3 protein: CASSQETGTYQPQHF
CDR3 DNA: TGCGCCAGCAGCCAGGAGACAGGCACCTATCAGCCCCAGCATTTT

clone size: once
D gene: .
V gene: TRBV7-2
J gene: TRBJ1-4
CDR3 protein: CASSLGPGWEKLFF
CDR3 DNA: TGTGCCAGCAGCTTAGGTCCGGGGTGGGAAAAACTGTTTTTT

clone size: .
D gene: TRBD1
V gene: TRBV2
J gene: TRBJ2-7
CDR3 protein: CASSEMGQGTYEQYF
CDR3 DNA: TGTGCCAGCAGTGAAATGGGACAGGGTACCTACGAGCAGTACTTC

clone size: .
D gene: .
V gene: TRBV4-2
J gene: TRBJ2-7
CDR3 protein: CASGPGGISAYEQYF
CDR3 DNA: TGTGCCAGCGGTCCGGGGGGCATAAGTGCCTACGAGCAGTACTTC

clone size: few
D gene: .
V gene: TRBV15
J gene: TRBJ1-1
CDR3 protein: CATSRELASRNAFF
CDR3 DNA: TGTGCCACCAGCAGAGAATTAGCAAGTAGGAACGCTTTCTTT

clone size: .
D gene: .
V gene: TRBV28
J gene: TRBJ2-3
CDR3 protein: CASSLSGTTDSTDTQYF
CDR3 DNA: TGTGCCAGCAGTTTAAGTGGGACCACAGACTCCACAGATACGCAGTATTTT

clone size: .
D gene: .
V gene: TRBV18
J gene: TRBJ1-5
CDR3 protein: CASSPRLTNQPQHF
CDR3 DNA: TGTGCCAGCTCACCACGTCTCACCAATCAGCCCCAGCATTTT

clone size: .
D gene: .
V gene: TRBV3-1
J gene: TRBJ2-3
CDR3 protein: CVSSQFSNTQYF
CDR3 DNA: TGTGTCAGCAGCCAATTCTCTAATACGCAGTATTTT